This T cell receptor (beta chain) came from a study of OX40 agonist ivuxolimab in advanced cancers. Findings and caveats of the study: Relative to CD4+ cells, CD8+ T cells on average had more expanded clones.

J was trimmed by 0 bases and V by 8 bases; bases with no gene match: 1. Germline CDR1 is WSHSY and CDR2 is SAAADI. CDR3 length equals 13 residues. Method: immunoSEQ multiplex PCR; TCRdb's copy keeps in-frame clones and lacks some. The data show some 46,000 clones, 88% seen once. As to this clone: Its target is not known.

The starting material was CD4+ or CD8+ T cells sorted from blood, obtained in a trial of the OX40 agonist ivuxolimab. The chain couples TRBV10-2 to TRBJ2-1, with 7 bases matching TRBD2. This clonotype was obtained from an adult with an advanced solid tumor such as melanoma, head and neck, liver or kidney cancer. The DNA of the CDR3 is TGCGCCAGCCGGGACTACTCCTACAATGAGCAGTTCTTC. This sequence encodes CASRDYSYNEQFF.